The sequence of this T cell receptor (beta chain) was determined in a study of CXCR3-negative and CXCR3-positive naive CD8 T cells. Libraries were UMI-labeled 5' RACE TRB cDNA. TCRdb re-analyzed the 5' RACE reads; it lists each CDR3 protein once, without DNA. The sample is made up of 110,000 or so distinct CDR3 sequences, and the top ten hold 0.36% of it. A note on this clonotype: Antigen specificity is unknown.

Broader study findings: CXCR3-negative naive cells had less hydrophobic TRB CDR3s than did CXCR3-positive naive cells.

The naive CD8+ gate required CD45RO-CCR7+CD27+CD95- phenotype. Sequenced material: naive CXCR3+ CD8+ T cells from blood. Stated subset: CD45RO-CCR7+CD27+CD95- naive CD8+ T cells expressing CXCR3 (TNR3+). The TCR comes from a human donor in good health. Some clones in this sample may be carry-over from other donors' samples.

This CDR3 is CASSLMGISNQPQHF. The chain combines TRBV5-6 with TRBJ1-5. CDR3 length: 15 residues. The germline V gene encodes CDR1 SGHDT and CDR2 YYEEEE.